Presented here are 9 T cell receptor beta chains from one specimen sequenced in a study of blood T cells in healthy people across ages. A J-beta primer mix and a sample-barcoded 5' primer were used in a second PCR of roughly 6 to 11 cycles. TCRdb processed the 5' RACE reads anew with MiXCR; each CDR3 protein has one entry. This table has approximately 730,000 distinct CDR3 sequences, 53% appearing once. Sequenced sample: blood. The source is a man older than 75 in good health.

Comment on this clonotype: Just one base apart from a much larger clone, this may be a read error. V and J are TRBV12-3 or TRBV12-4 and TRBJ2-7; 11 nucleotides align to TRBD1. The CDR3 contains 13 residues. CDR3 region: CASSGQGAYKQYF. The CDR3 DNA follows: TGTGCCAGCAGTGGACAGGGGGCCTACAAGCAGTACTTC.

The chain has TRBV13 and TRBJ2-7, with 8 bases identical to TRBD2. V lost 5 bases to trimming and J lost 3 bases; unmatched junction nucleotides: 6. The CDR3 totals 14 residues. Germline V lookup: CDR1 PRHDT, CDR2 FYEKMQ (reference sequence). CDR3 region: CASSPRREVYEQYF. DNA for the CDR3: TGTGCCAGCAGCCCCCGGCGGGAGGTCTACGAGCAGTACTTC.

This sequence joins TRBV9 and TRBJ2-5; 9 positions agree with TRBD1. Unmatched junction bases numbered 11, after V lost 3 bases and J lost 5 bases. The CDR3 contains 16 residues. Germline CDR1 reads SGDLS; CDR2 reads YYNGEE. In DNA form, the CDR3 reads TGTGCCAGCAGCGACTCCGGGACAGGGTGGTCGGAGACCCAGTACTTC. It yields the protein CASSDSGTGWSETQYF.

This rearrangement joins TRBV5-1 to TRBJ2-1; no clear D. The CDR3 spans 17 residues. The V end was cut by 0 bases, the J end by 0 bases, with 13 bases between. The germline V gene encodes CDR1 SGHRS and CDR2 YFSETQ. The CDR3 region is CASSLDSHPSSYNEQFF. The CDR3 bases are TGCGCCAGCAGCTTGGACTCACACCCTAGCTCCTACAATGAGCAGTTCTTC.

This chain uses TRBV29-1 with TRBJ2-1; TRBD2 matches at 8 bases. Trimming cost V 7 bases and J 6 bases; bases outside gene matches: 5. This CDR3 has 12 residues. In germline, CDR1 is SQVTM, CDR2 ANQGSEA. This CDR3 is CSAGGTSNEQFF. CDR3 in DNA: TGCAGCGCTGGCGGGACTAGCAATGAGCAGTTCTTC.

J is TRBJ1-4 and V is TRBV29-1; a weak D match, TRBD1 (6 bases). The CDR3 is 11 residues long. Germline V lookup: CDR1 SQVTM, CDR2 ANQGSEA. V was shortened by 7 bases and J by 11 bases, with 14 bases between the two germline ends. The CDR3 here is CSARAGDKLFF. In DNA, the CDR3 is TGCAGCGCCCGGGCAGGGGACAAACTGTTTTTT. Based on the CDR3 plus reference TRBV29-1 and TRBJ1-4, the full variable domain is SAVISQKPSRDICQRGTSLTIQCQVDSQVTMMFWYRQQPGQSLTLIATANQGSEATYESGFVIDKFPISRPNLTFSTLTVSNMSPEDSSIYLCSARAGDKLFFGSGTQLSVL.

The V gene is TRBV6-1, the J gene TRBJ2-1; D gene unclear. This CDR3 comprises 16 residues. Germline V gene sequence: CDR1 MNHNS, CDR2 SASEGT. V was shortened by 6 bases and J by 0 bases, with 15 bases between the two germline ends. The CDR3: CASSDNIGSSYNEQFF. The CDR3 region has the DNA TGTGCCAGCAGCGATAATATCGGAAGCTCCTACAATGAGCAGTTCTTC.

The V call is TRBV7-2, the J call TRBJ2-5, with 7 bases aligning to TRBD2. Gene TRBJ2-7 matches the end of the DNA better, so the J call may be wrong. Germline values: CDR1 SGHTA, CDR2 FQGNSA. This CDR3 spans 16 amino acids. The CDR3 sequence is CASSLAPGGGFYEQYF. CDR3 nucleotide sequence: TGTGCCAGCAGCTTAGCTCCGGGGGGAGGGTTCTACGAGCAGTACTTC.

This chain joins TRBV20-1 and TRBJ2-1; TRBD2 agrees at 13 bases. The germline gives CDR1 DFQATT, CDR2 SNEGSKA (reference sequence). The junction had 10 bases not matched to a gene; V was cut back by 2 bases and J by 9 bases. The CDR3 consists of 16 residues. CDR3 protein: CSARILGTSGMGEQFF. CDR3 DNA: TGCAGTGCTAGAATCCTCGGGACTAGCGGGATGGGTGAGCAGTTCTTC.